This entry features one T cell receptor beta chain sequence. Its recognized antigen is unknown. The input lacks base qualities; no much larger clone sits a single base away. This sample stems from a study of primary melanoma T cells and metastatic recurrence (TCRdb year 2020). For context, the study as a whole: The cohort was made up of about 200 primary melanomas of stage T2 to T4, with thickness greater than 1 mm. Histopathological grading of tumor-infiltrating lymphocytes was compared with the T-cell fraction derived from sequencing. Whether T-cell fraction and T-cell repertoire clonality in primary melanoma tumors predicted patient outcome was tested in the study. The T-cell fraction measured by TCR beta sequencing was compared against progression-free survival as the clinical outcome.

From its cysteine to its phenylalanine, the CDR3 spans 15 amino acids. CDR3 DNA only is kept here, 45 bases in frame from base 1. V sheds 5 bases and J sheds 0 bases, leaving 8 bases between their ends. The germline V gene specifies SGHNT as CDR1 and YENEEA as CDR2. The library was generated by the immunoSEQ multiplex PCR assay. Primary melanoma tumor tissue was subjected to high-throughput sequencing of the T-cell receptor beta chain. The original pipeline was this. Repertoire analyses included TCRB CDR3 sharing between samples and the distribution of insertions and deletions. A gradient-boosted model ranked the predictive value of the T-cell fraction against histopathological variables. Not all clones reach the TCRdb copy of this immuneACCESS table, which keeps in-frame sequences only. Checked studies attribute under half of the gap to unresolved V genes and leave the rest unexplained. V, J and clone size were drawn from that table, and D and trimming were deduced from the DNA. The sample table contains 200 to 300 clones; only one count was recorded for 75% to 85% of them. The top ten hold 8% to 10% of the sample.

The paper's findings and limits, for the study overall: Protection appeared to be conferred by a T-cell fraction above 20% regardless of ulceration status, mitotic rate or nodal disease. Progression-free survival was reportedly predicted by the tumor T-cell fraction independently of age, mitotic rate, ulceration and thickness. An effective T-cell-mediated antitumor response in primary melanoma was presented by the authors only as a suggestion rather than as a demonstrated mechanism. Progression-free survival prediction was reportedly improved more by adding T-cell fraction to tumor thickness than by adding any other histopathological variable.

The primary melanoma of each patient had been surgically resected and was considered potentially curable but at risk of metastatic recurrence. Rearrangement joined TRBV11-3 to TRBJ2-6, with no reliable assignment of the D segment. The sample consisted of melanoma tumor tissue. The sequence derives from a human donor with melanoma. The CDR3 amino acid sequence is: CASSARNSGANVLTF. The sequence in DNA is TGTGCCAGCAGCGCGCGGAACTCTGGGGCCAACGTCCTGACTTTC.